The sequence of this TCR beta chain was determined in a study of T cell responses to AZD1222 COVID-19 vaccine. On the study more broadly: Pooled in the analysis were second doses at about 4 or about 12 weeks.

Looked up from germline, CDR1 is SGHDN and CDR2 is FVKESK. The CDR3 contains 14 residues. J gave up 6 bases and V 1 base, and 3 bases lay outside the gene matches. TCRdb's copy holds only in-frame clones and misses some; the assay was immunoSEQ multiplex PCR. The data contain about 130,000 clones, just over 90% of them singletons. The chain carries TRBV14 and TRBJ2-7, with 10 bases identical to TRBD2. This sequence originates from an adult in good health. The sample consisted of peripheral blood, taken on day 0 of AZD1222 vaccination. The chain's CDR3 is CASSQVAGGREQYF. The CDR3 region has the DNA TGTGCCAGCAGCCAAGTAGCGGGGGGTCGCGAGCAGTACTTC.